This T cell receptor (beta chain) derives from a study of beta chain features in type 1 diabetes. Study results and limitations: The study found moderately but significantly shorter TCRB CDR3s in all four CD4+ subsets of Type 1 diabetes patients. Patients with type 1 diabetes carried fewer insertions and had more deletions at their VDJ junctions. Sequencing the cDNA could make cells with high TCR expression show up more than they should.

This clone has more than one count but fewer than ten. What it recognizes is unknown. CDR1 and CDR2 (germline): SGHRS, YFSETQ. The CDR3 runs 14 residues. V was pared by 6 bases and J by 0 bases, with 10 bases between. One heparinised draw, averaging approximately 120 mL, was taken per donor. Since all of the isolated RNA was reverse transcribed, expressed TCRB transcripts were what got sequenced. There were 3 million to 4 million reads on average in the naive, central memory and regulatory T cell samples. Here immunoSEQ multiplex PCR was the method, and the copy in TCRdb shows in-frame clones only, minus some. The sample includes approximately 730,000 clones, 10% to 15% of them seen just once.

The clonotype was recovered from a man aged 18 to 29 with type 1 diabetes. The chain carries TRBV5-1 and TRBJ2-1, with D uncertain. The sample was naive CD4+ T cells from blood. Here the CDR3 reads CASKVDNSYNEQFF. The CDR3 DNA is TGCGCCAGCAAGGTCGACAACTCCTACAATGAGCAGTTCTTC.